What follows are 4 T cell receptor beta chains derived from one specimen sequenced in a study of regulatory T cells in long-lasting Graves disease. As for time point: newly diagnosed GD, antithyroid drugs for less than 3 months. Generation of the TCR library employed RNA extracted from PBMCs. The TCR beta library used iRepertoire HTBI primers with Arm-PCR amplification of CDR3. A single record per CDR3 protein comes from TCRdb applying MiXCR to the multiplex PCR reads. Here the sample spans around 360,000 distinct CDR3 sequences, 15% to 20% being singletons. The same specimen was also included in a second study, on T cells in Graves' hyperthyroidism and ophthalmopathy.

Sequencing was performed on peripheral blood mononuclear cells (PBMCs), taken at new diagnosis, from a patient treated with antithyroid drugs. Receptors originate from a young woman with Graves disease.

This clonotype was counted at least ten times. The CDR3 bases are TGTGCCACCTCGGGACAGGAAGAAAACTATGGCTACACCTTC. As protein: CATSGQEENYGYTF. The rearrangement joins TRBV10-3 to TRBJ1-2; 8 nucleotides match TRBD1. The CDR3 contains 14 residues. CDR1 is ENHRY and CDR2 is SYGVKD in the germline V gene. V was pared by 10 bases and J by 2 bases, with 9 bases of the junction left unmatched.

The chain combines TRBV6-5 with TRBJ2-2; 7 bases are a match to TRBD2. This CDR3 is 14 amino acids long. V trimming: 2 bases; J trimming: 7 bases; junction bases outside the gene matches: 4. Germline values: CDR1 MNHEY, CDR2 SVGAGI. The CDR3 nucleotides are TGTGCCAGCAGTTACAGCGGGGTTAGCGGGGAGCTGTTTTTT. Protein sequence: CASSYSGVSGELFF.

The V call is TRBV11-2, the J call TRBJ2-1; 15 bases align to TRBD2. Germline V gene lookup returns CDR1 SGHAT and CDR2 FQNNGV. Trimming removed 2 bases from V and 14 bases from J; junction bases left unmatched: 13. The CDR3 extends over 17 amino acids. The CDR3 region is CASSLTSPGTSGRWKFF. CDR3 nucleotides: TGTGCCAGCAGCTTAACGTCCCCCGGGACTAGCGGGAGGTGGAAGTTCTTC. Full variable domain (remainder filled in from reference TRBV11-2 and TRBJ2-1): EAGVAQSPRYKIIEKRQSVAFWCNPISGHATLYWYQQILGQGPKLLIQFQNNGVVDDSQLPKDRFSAERLKGVDSTLKIQPAKLEDSAVYLCASSLTSPGTSGRWKFFGPGTRLTVL.

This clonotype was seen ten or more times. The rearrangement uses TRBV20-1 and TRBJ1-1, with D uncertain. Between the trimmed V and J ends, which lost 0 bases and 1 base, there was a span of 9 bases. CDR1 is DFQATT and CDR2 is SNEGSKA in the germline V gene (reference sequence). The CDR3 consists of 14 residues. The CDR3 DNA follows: TGCAGTGCTAGAGATTGGACGACGAACACTGAAGCTTTCTTT. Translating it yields CSARDWTTNTEAFF.